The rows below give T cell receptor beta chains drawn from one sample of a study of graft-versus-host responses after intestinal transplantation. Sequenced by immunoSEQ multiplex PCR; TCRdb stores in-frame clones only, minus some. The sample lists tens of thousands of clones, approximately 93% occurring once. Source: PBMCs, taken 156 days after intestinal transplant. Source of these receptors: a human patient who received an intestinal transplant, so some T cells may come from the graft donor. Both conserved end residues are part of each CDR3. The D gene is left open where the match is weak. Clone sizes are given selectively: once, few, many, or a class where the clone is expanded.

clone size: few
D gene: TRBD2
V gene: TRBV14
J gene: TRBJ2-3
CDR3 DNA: TGTGCCAGCAGCCAAGAGTGGCTAGCGGGGGGGCGAAGCACAGATACGCAGTATTTT
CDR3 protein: CASSQEWLAGGRSTDTQYF

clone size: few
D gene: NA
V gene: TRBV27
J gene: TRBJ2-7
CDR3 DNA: TGTGCCAGCAGTTCGGCCTACGAGCAGTACTTC
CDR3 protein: CASSSAYEQYF

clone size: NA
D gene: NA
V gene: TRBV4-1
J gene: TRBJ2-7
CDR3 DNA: TGTGCCAGCAGCCAAAGCGACAGATACGAGCAGTACTTC
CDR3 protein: CASSQSDRYEQYF

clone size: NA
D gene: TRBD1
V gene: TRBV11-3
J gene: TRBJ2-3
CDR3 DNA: TGTGCTAGAGGGGGCACTTCCACAGATACGCAGTATTTT
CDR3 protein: CARGGTSTDTQYF

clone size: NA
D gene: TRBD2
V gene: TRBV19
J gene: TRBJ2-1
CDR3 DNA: TGTGCCAGTAGTATAATCGGTAGCGGGGGCTACAATGAGCAGTTCTTC
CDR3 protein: CASSIIGSGGYNEQFF

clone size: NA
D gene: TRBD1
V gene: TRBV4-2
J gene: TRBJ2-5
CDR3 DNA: TGTGCCAGCAGCCAACCTGGGACAGGGCGTCGGGAGACCCAGTACTTC
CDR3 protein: CASSQPGTGRRETQYF

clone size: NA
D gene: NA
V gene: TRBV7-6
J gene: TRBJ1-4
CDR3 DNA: TGTGCCAGCAGCTTAGAGGCCTGGGGCGGATATAATGAAAAACTGTTTTTT
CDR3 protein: CASSLEAWGGYNEKLFF

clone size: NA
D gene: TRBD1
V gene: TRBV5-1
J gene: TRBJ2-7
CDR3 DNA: TGCGCCAGCAGCTTTCAGGGGGAATACGAGCAGTACTTC
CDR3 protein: CASSFQGEYEQYF

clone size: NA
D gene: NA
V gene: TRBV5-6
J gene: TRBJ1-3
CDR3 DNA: TGTGCCAGCAGCTTGGAAGGGGTAGTCACCATATATTTT
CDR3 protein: CASSLEGVVTIYF

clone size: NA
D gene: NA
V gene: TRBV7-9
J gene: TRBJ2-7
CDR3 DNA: TGTGCCGGCGGGGCCCCGGGTTCGTACGAGCAGTACTTC
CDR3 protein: CAGGAPGSYEQYF

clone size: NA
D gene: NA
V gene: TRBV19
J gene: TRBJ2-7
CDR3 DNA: TGTGCCAGTGGGGACGGATCCTACGAGCAGTACTTC
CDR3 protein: CASGDGSYEQYF

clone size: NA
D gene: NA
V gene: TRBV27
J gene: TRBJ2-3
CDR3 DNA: TGTGCCAGCAGTTCAGGGGGCACAGATACGCAGTATTTT
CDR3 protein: CASSSGGTDTQYF

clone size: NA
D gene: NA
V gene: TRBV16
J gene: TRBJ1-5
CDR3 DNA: TGTGCCAGCAGCCAATCGATAGAGGGGTGGAATCAGCCCCAGCATTTT
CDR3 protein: CASSQSIEGWNQPQHF

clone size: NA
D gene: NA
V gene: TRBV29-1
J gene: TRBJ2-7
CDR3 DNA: TGCAGCGTTCCGGGCAGGAGCTACGAGCAGTACTTC
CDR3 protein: CSVPGRSYEQYF

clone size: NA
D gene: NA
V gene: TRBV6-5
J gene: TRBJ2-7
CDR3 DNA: TGTGCCAGCAGTTATGGCTACCTCTCCTACGAGCAGTACTTC
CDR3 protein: CASSYGYLSYEQYF

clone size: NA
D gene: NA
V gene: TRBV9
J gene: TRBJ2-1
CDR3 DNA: TGTGCCAGCAGCGTAAAGAGACTTGGGGCCGATGAGCAGTTCTTC
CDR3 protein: CASSVKRLGADEQFF

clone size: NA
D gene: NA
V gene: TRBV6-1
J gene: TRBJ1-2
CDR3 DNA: TGTGCCACCAACTACAGGGTCGATGTTTATGGCTACACCTTC
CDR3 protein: CATNYRVDVYGYTF

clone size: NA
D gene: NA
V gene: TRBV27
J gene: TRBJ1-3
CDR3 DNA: TGTGCCAGCAGTTTAGGGACGCAGGACACCATATATTTT
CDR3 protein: CASSLGTQDTIYF

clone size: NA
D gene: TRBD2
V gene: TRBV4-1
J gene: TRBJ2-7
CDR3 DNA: TGCGCCAGCAGCCAAGATGCCGCCCCACTAGCGGGGGGACCCTACGAGCAGTACTTC
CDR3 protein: CASSQDAAPLAGGPYEQYF

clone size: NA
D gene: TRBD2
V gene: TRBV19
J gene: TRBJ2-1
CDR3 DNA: TGTGCCAGTACGAGGAGCGGGAGGTTCAATGAGCAGTTCTTC
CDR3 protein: CASTRSGRFNEQFF

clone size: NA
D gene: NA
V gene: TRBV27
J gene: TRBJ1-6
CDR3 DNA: TGTGCCAGCAGTTTATATTTTATCGGACCGAGCTCCTATAATTCACCCCTCCACTTT
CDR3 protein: CASSLYFIGPSSYNSPLHF

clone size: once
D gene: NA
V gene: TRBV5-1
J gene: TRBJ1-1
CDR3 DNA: TGCGCCAGCAGCTTGGCTTGGGGGAGAGGGGACACTGAAGCTTTCTTT
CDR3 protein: CASSLAWGRGDTEAFF

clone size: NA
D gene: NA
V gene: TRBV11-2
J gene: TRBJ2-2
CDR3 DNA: TGTGCCAGCAGCTTAAGCGGGGAGCTGTTTTTT
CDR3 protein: CASSLSGELFF

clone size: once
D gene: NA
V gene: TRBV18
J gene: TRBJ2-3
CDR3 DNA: TGTGCCAGCTCACGTGTCCCATGGGAGGCGCCCCCCACAGATACGCAGTATTTT
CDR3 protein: CASSRVPWEAPPTDTQYF

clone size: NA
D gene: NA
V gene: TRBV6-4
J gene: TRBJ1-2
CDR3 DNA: TGTGCCAGCAGTGACTCAGGGGTGGATGGCTACACCTTC
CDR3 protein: CASSDSGVDGYTF

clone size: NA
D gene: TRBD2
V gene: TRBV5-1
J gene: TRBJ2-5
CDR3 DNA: TGCGCCAGCAGCTTGGGCGGGGGGCGCACAGAGACCCAGTACTTC
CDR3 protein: CASSLGGGRTETQYF

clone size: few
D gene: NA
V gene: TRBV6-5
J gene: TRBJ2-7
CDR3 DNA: TGTGCCAGCAGCCCCGGGGGCACCTACGAGCAGTACTTC
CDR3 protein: CASSPGGTYEQYF

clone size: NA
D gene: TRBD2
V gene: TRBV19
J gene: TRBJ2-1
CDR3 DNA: TGTGCCAGTAGTAGAAGACTAGCGGAGTTGTACAATGAGCAGTTCTTC
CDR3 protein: CASSRRLAELYNEQFF

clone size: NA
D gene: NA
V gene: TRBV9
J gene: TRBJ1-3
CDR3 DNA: TGTGCCAGCAGCGTAGACACCGAATCATCAATCTCTGGAAACACCATATATTTT
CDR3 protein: CASSVDTESSISGNTIYF

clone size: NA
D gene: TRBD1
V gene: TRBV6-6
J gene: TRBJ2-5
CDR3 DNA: TGTGCCAGCAGTCTCCGGACAGGGGGAGAGACCCAGTACTTC
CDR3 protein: CASSLRTGGETQYF

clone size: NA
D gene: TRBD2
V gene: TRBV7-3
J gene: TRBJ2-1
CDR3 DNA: TGTGCCAGCAGCGCGCGGGGGTGGGGTGAGCAGTTCTTC
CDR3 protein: CASSARGWGEQFF

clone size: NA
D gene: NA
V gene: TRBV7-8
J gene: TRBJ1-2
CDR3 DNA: TGTGCCAGCAGCCCACTCCGGGGTGTGCACTATGGCTACACCTTC
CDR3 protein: CASSPLRGVHYGYTF

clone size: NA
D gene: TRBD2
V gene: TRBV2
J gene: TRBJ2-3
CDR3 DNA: TGTGCCAGCAGCGACCTAGCGGGGGGCACAGATACGCAGTATTTT
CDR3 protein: CASSDLAGGTDTQYF